This TCR beta chain derives from a study of early T cells in non-severe SARS-CoV-2 infection. Study context: Chains from this unsorted whole-blood bulk RNA could not be paired.

Germline V gene lookup returns CDR1 SEHNR and CDR2 FQNEAQ (reference sequence). Trimming cost V 5 bases and J 2 bases, with 17 bases left between them. CDR3 size: 16 residues. This clonotype has more than one count but fewer than ten. Unique molecular identifier tags were affixed to discrete cDNA molecules. TCRdb redid the calling of the 5' RACE reads with MiXCR, one entry per CDR3 protein. The sample includes some 50,000 distinct CDR3 sequences, roughly 9.2% seen only once; the top ten take 4.2%. V gene TRBV7-9 combines with J gene TRBJ2-3; D possibly corresponds to TRBD2 (5 bases). Sequencing was carried out using whole blood. This TCR derives from an adult who was a healthcare worker with PCR-confirmed SARS-CoV-2 infection or an uninfected control (not recorded which). The chain's CDR3 is CASSHQTGEITDTQYF. In nucleotides, the CDR3 is TGTGCCAGCAGCCATCAAACTGGGGAGATCACAGATACGCAGTATTTT.